The T cell receptor (beta chain) under discussion was sequenced for a study of blood T cell repertoires in COVID-19. Turning to the study itself: In each case, the material was cDNA or gDNA derived from T cells, B-cell-depleted T cells, or PBMCs.

Per the study methods: Amplification of reference gene primers was used by the study to estimate nucleated cell counts. Sequencing used immunoSEQ multiplex PCR; TCRdb keeps in-frame clones, though not all of them. That table gives V, J and clone size, and the DNA gave D and trimming. The sample includes under 20,000 clones, roughly nine tenths of them seen just once. CDR1 and CDR2 (germline): MGHRA, YSYEKL. V lost 1 base and J lost 4; bases outside the gene matches: 2. The CDR3 covers 15 residues. The chain employs TRBV4-1 and TRBJ2-1; 9 bases align to TRBD2. This sequence originates from a man aged 60 to 75 with active COVID-19. Sample: peripheral blood. The CDR3 here is CASSQGLAGYNEQFF. Written as DNA, the CDR3 is TGCGCCAGCAGCCAAGGTCTAGCGGGATACAATGAGCAGTTCTTC.